Below, 6 T cell receptor beta chains from the same sample are listed, as sequenced in a study of PD-1 blockade in classical Hodgkin lymphoma. Specified time point: cycle 4 day 1 (C4D1), after more than 5 weeks of nivolumab. With no exception, relapse followed autologous stem cell transplantation in all patients, and brentuximab vedotin exposure varied. The assay was immunoSEQ multiplex PCR, and TCRdb's table has in-frame clones only and misses some. The sample consists of over 80,000 clones, roughly 78% of them appearing once. The starting material was peripheral blood mononuclear cells (PBMCs), obtained before the fourth cycle of nivolumab. These receptor sequences come from a human donor with classical Hodgkin lymphoma.

The rearrangement uses TRBV5-1 and TRBJ1-1, with unresolved D. The CDR3 spans 14 residues. Trimming cost V 2 bases and J 0 bases, with 8 bases left between them. Germline values: CDR1 SGHRS, CDR2 YFSETQ. CDR3 coding DNA: TGCGCCAGCAGCTTCGGCAGGCTGAACACTGAAGCTTTCTTT. This gives the protein CASSFGRLNTEAFF.

This rearrangement joins TRBV4-2 to TRBJ2-2; 8 bases align to TRBD2. With V trimmed by 2 bases and J by 7 bases, 6 bases remained unmatched. From germline, CDR1 is LGHNA and CDR2 YNFKEQ. The CDR3 contains 15 residues. The CDR3 bases are TGTGCCAGCAGCCAAAGGACTCTAGCGGGCGGGGAGCTGTTTTTT. It codes for CASSQRTLAGGELFF.

V and J are TRBV2 and TRBJ1-2, with D uncertain. Germline-derived CDR1 and CDR2 are SNHLY and FYNNEI. CDR3 length: 14 amino acids. V lost 4 bases, J lost 8 bases, and 17 bases lay in between. CDR3 sequence (DNA): TGTGCCAGCAGTGGCTTAGGAGGTGAGAACGGCTACACCTTC. Encoded protein: CASSGLGGENGYTF.

This chain uses TRBV10-3 with TRBJ1-4; 8 bases match TRBD1. CDR1 and CDR2 from the germline V gene are ENHRY and SYGVKD. The CDR3 is 13 residues long. Unmatched junction bases numbered 2, after V lost 3 bases and J lost 8 bases. Here the CDR3 DNA reads TGTGCCATCAGTGAAAGGGACAGGGAAAAACTGTTTTTT. It codes for CAISERDREKLFF.

The V call is TRBV6-6, the J call TRBJ1-4, with D possibly being TRBD1 (5 bases). The CDR3 length is 13 residues. The V and J ends lost 5 bases and 8 bases respectively, with 12 bases between them. Germline loops: CDR1 MNHNY, CDR2 SVGAGI (reference sequence). Here the CDR3 DNA reads TGTGCCAGCAGTGTCCTACAGGAGGAAAAACTGTTTTTT. Amino acids: CASSVLQEEKLFF.

This clone showed up just a few times. The rearrangement joins TRBV7-2 to TRBJ1-5; D call uncertain. Trimming removed 3 bases at V and 4 bases at J, with 7 bases between. Germline V gene data show CDR1 as SGHTA and CDR2 as FQGNSA. This CDR3 is 13 amino acids long. CDR3 in amino acids: CASSFHQNQPQHF. The CDR3 DNA reads as TGTGCCAGCAGCTTCCACCAGAATCAGCCCCAGCATTTT. Full variable domain (rest looked up from reference TRBV7-2 and TRBJ1-5): GAGVSQSPSNKVTEKGKDVELRCDPISGHTALYWYRQSLGQGLEFLIYFQGNSAPDKSGLPSDRFSAERTGGSVSTLTIQRTQQEDSAVYLCASSFHQNQPQHFGDGTRLSIL.